A selection of T cell receptor beta chains follows, all from one sample in a study of shared clonotypes between healthy human individuals. Data came from immunoSEQ multiplex PCR; TCRdb stores just in-frame clones and leaves some out. The sample contains roughly 2.6 million clones, more than 90% of which appear only once. Sequencing used naive CD4+ T cells sorted from blood. The source of these receptors is a man aged 18-30 years in good health. Both conserved end residues are part of each CDR3. The D gene is left open where the match is weak. Clone size is stated in some rows and not others, as once, few, many or a class when expanded.

V gene: TRBV11-2; D gene: -; clone size: -; J gene: TRBJ2-1; CDR3 protein: CASSLGWAGPNEQFF; CDR3 DNA: TGTGCCAGCAGCTTAGGGTGGGCAGGACCCAATGAGCAGTTCTTC
V gene: TRBV10-3; D gene: -; clone size: -; J gene: TRBJ2-2; CDR3 protein: CASPPRDANTGELFF; CDR3 DNA: TGTGCCTCGCCCCCCCGGGACGCGAACACCGGGGAGCTGTTTTTT
V gene: TRBV6-6; D gene: -; clone size: -; J gene: TRBJ2-2; CDR3 protein: CASSPSVGNTGELFF; CDR3 DNA: TGTGCCAGCAGCCCCAGTGTGGGGAACACCGGGGAGCTGTTTTTT
V gene: TRBV30; D gene: -; clone size: -; J gene: TRBJ2-3; CDR3 protein: CAWTIRDTQYF; CDR3 DNA: TGTGCCTGGACAATCAGAGATACGCAGTATTTT
V gene: TRBV30; D gene: -; clone size: -; J gene: TRBJ2-3; CDR3 protein: CAGGGWRTDTQYF; CDR3 DNA: TGTGCAGGGGGGGGATGGCGCACAGATACGCAGTATTTT
V gene: TRBV14; D gene: TRBD1; clone size: -; J gene: TRBJ1-2; CDR3 protein: CASSQRRQGSDGYTF; CDR3 DNA: TGTGCCAGCAGCCAGAGGCGACAGGGATCCGATGGCTACACCTTC
V gene: TRBV2; D gene: -; clone size: -; J gene: TRBJ1-2; CDR3 protein: CASSVIESQGGGGYTF; CDR3 DNA: TGTGCCAGCAGTGTTATCGAGTCTCAGGGAGGGGGTGGCTACACCTTC
V gene: TRBV5-1; D gene: TRBD1; clone size: -; J gene: TRBJ1-4; CDR3 protein: CASSWTGAGDEKLFF; CDR3 DNA: TGCGCCAGCAGCTGGACAGGGGCGGGGGATGAAAAACTGTTTTTT
V gene: TRBV21-1; D gene: -; clone size: -; J gene: TRBJ1-6; CDR3 protein: CASSNRDSSYNSPLHF; CDR3 DNA: TGTGCCAGCAGCAACCGAGATAGCTCCTATAATTCACCCCTCCACTTT
V gene: TRBV5-6; D gene: -; clone size: -; J gene: TRBJ2-2; CDR3 protein: CASSLAFSTGELFF; CDR3 DNA: TGTGCCAGCAGCTTGGCCTTTAGCACCGGGGAGCTGTTTTTT
V gene: TRBV27; D gene: TRBD1; clone size: -; J gene: TRBJ1-2; CDR3 protein: CASSRNLDRANHTF; CDR3 DNA: TGTGCCAGCAGTCGAAACCTGGACAGGGCGAACCACACTTTC
V gene: TRBV6-1; D gene: TRBD1; clone size: -; J gene: TRBJ2-7; CDR3 protein: CASSIQGGLSYEQYF; CDR3 DNA: TGTGCCAGCAGTATACAGGGGGGACTCTCCTACGAGCAGTACTTC
V gene: TRBV13; D gene: TRBD2; clone size: -; J gene: TRBJ2-2; CDR3 protein: CASSRTSGATGELFF; CDR3 DNA: TGTGCCAGCAGCCGGACTAGCGGCGCCACCGGGGAGCTGTTTTTT
V gene: TRBV10-3; D gene: -; clone size: -; J gene: TRBJ2-2; CDR3 protein: CAIRGNRDTGELFF; CDR3 DNA: TGTGCCATCCGGGGAAATCGGGACACCGGGGAGCTGTTTTTT
V gene: TRBV5-6; D gene: -; clone size: -; J gene: TRBJ2-3; CDR3 protein: CASSLAVGTQYF; CDR3 DNA: TGTGCCAGCAGCTTGGCGGTAGGAACGCAGTATTTT
V gene: TRBV5-4; D gene: -; clone size: -; J gene: TRBJ2-1; CDR3 protein: CASSRDSQGREQFF; CDR3 DNA: TGTGCCAGCAGCCGTGACTCCCAGGGGCGAGAGCAGTTCTTC
V gene: TRBV6-6; D gene: -; clone size: -; J gene: TRBJ2-5; CDR3 protein: CASSSLGPRGTQYF; CDR3 DNA: TGTGCCAGCAGTTCCCTCGGACCCCGGGGGACCCAGTACTTC
V gene: TRBV19; D gene: TRBD1; clone size: -; J gene: TRBJ1-6; CDR3 protein: CASHGQGWSPLHF; CDR3 DNA: TGTGCCAGCCATGGACAGGGGTGGTCACCCCTCCACTTT
V gene: TRBV28; D gene: TRBD1; clone size: -; J gene: TRBJ2-3; CDR3 protein: CASKNRDRGTDTQYF; CDR3 DNA: TGTGCCAGCAAAAACCGGGACAGGGGGACAGATACGCAGTATTTT
V gene: TRBV6-5; D gene: -; clone size: -; J gene: TRBJ1-6; CDR3 protein: CASSYKGLNSPLHF; CDR3 DNA: TGTGCCAGCAGTTACAAGGGATTAAATTCACCCCTCCACTTT
V gene: TRBV27; D gene: -; clone size: -; J gene: TRBJ2-1; CDR3 protein: CASSFPRGAGGNEQFF; CDR3 DNA: TGTGCCAGCAGTTTCCCCAGGGGGGCAGGGGGCAATGAGCAGTTCTTC
V gene: TRBV4-1; D gene: TRBD2; clone size: once; J gene: TRBJ2-5; CDR3 protein: CASSQSRGGPETQYF; CDR3 DNA: TGCGCCAGCAGCCAATCACGGGGGGGCCCCGAGACCCAGTACTTC
V gene: TRBV10-3; D gene: -; clone size: -; J gene: TRBJ1-2; CDR3 protein: CAITQDRANYGYTF; CDR3 DNA: TGTGCCATCACCCAGGACCGAGCTAACTATGGCTACACCTTC
V gene: TRBV18; D gene: TRBD2; clone size: -; J gene: TRBJ2-4; CDR3 protein: CASSTLVALAGKNIQYF; CDR3 DNA: TGTGCCAGCTCAACTTTAGTGGCTCTAGCGGGGAAAAACATTCAGTACTTC
V gene: TRBV10-3; D gene: TRBD1; clone size: -; J gene: TRBJ1-6; CDR3 protein: CAISDRGTGNNSPLHF; CDR3 DNA: TGTGCCATCAGTGACCGCGGGACAGGGAATAATTCACCCCTCCACTTT
V gene: TRBV4-1; D gene: -; clone size: -; J gene: TRBJ2-3; CDR3 protein: CASSQQLGSTPDTQYF; CDR3 DNA: TGCGCCAGCAGCCAACAGTTGGGCAGTACCCCCGATACGCAGTATTTT
V gene: TRBV6-5; D gene: TRBD2; clone size: once; J gene: TRBJ2-7; CDR3 protein: CASSGGLSYEQYF; CDR3 DNA: TGTGCCAGTAGCGGGGGACTCTCCTACGAGCAGTACTTC
V gene: TRBV7-3; D gene: TRBD2; clone size: -; J gene: TRBJ2-1; CDR3 protein: CASSPGLAGEQFF; CDR3 DNA: TGTGCCAGCAGCCCCGGACTAGCGGGGGAGCAGTTCTTC
V gene: TRBV6-1; D gene: -; clone size: -; J gene: TRBJ2-5; CDR3 protein: CASSEYGGLLGYF; CDR3 DNA: TGTGCCAGCAGTGAATATGGGGGCCTTCTAGGGTACTTC
V gene: TRBV25-1; D gene: -; clone size: -; J gene: TRBJ1-1; CDR3 protein: CASSDPGHNTEAFF; CDR3 DNA: TGTGCCAGCAGTGATCCGGGCCACAACACTGAAGCTTTCTTT
V gene: TRBV5-5; D gene: -; clone size: -; J gene: TRBJ2-3; CDR3 protein: CASSLEPLADTQYF; CDR3 DNA: TGTGCCAGCAGCTTGGAGCCCTTGGCAGATACGCAGTATTTT
V gene: TRBV10-3; D gene: -; clone size: -; J gene: TRBJ1-3; CDR3 protein: CAISEKAGGNTIYF; CDR3 DNA: TGTGCCATCAGTGAGAAGGCAGGTGGAAACACCATATATTTT
V gene: TRBV6-5; D gene: -; clone size: -; J gene: TRBJ2-7; CDR3 protein: CATMQGSLYEQYF; CDR3 DNA: TGTGCCACCATGCAGGGGTCCCTCTACGAGCAGTACTTC
V gene: TRBV29-1; D gene: -; clone size: -; J gene: TRBJ2-3; CDR3 protein: CSVEISAGTDTQYF; CDR3 DNA: TGCAGCGTTGAAATCTCAGCAGGCACAGATACGCAGTATTTT
V gene: TRBV5-1; D gene: -; clone size: -; J gene: TRBJ1-2; CDR3 protein: CASSLAEGLSGYTF; CDR3 DNA: TGCGCCAGCAGCTTGGCCGAGGGTTTGTCTGGCTACACCTTC
V gene: TRBV30; D gene: TRBD1; clone size: once; J gene: TRBJ1-6; CDR3 protein: CAWETGESSPLHF; CDR3 DNA: TGTGCCTGGGAAACAGGGGAATCTTCACCCCTCCACTTT
V gene: TRBV19; D gene: TRBD1; clone size: -; J gene: TRBJ1-2; CDR3 protein: CASSDRGDYGYTF; CDR3 DNA: TGTGCCAGTTCCGACAGGGGGGACTATGGCTACACCTTC
V gene: TRBV27; D gene: -; clone size: few; J gene: TRBJ1-5; CDR3 protein: CASSFIAGGDQPQHF; CDR3 DNA: TGTGCCAGCAGTTTCATTGCGGGGGGCGATCAGCCCCAGCATTTT
V gene: TRBV10-3; D gene: TRBD1; clone size: -; J gene: TRBJ1-1; CDR3 protein: CATLGQVNTEAFF; CDR3 DNA: TGTGCCACACTGGGACAGGTCAACACTGAAGCTTTCTTT
V gene: TRBV6-1; D gene: -; clone size: -; J gene: TRBJ1-1; CDR3 protein: CASSPGGSAFF; CDR3 DNA: TGTGCCAGCAGCCCCGGTGGGTCGGCTTTCTTT
V gene: TRBV9; D gene: -; clone size: -; J gene: TRBJ2-7; CDR3 protein: CASSLRDLGSSEQYF; CDR3 DNA: TGTGCCAGCAGCCTCCGGGACCTAGGGTCCTCCGAGCAGTACTTC
V gene: TRBV19; D gene: -; clone size: -; J gene: TRBJ1-1; CDR3 protein: CASSTTKTGYTEAFF; CDR3 DNA: TGTGCCAGTAGTACAACAAAGACAGGATACACTGAAGCTTTCTTT
V gene: TRBV5-1; D gene: TRBD1; clone size: -; J gene: TRBJ2-7; CDR3 protein: CASTVGQGAPYEQYF; CDR3 DNA: TGCGCCTCAACGGTAGGACAGGGGGCCCCCTACGAGCAGTACTTC
V gene: TRBV5-1; D gene: -; clone size: -; J gene: TRBJ1-2; CDR3 protein: CASSSAGMGGDYYGYTF; CDR3 DNA: TGCGCCAGCAGCTCCGCCGGAATGGGAGGGGACTACTATGGCTACACCTTC
V gene: TRBV6-1; D gene: TRBD2; clone size: -; J gene: TRBJ2-7; CDR3 protein: CASTSLAGGPHEQYF; CDR3 DNA: TGTGCCAGCACTTCACTAGCGGGAGGGCCCCACGAGCAGTACTTC
V gene: TRBV30; D gene: TRBD1; clone size: -; J gene: TRBJ2-1; CDR3 protein: CAWSRPGTGGFF; CDR3 DNA: TGTGCCTGGAGTCGACCCGGGACAGGAGGGTTCTTC
V gene: TRBV2; D gene: -; clone size: few; J gene: TRBJ1-6; CDR3 protein: CASIQDENSPLHF; CDR3 DNA: TGTGCCAGCATTCAGGACGAAAATTCACCCCTCCACTTT
V gene: TRBV5-1; D gene: -; clone size: -; J gene: TRBJ1-1; CDR3 protein: CASSLEGLNTEAFF; CDR3 DNA: TGCGCCAGCAGCTTAGAAGGGTTGAACACTGAAGCTTTCTTT
V gene: TRBV11-2; D gene: TRBD2; clone size: -; J gene: TRBJ2-5; CDR3 protein: CASSSATSGETQYF; CDR3 DNA: TGTGCCAGCAGCTCCGCGACTAGCGGGGAGACCCAGTACTTC
V gene: TRBV29-1; D gene: -; clone size: once; J gene: TRBJ2-7; CDR3 protein: CSVAGTHEQYF; CDR3 DNA: TGCAGCGTTGCAGGGACGCACGAGCAGTACTTC
V gene: TRBV7-2; D gene: -; clone size: -; J gene: TRBJ2-7; CDR3 protein: CASSIDETYEQYF; CDR3 DNA: TGTGCCAGCAGCATCGACGAGACCTACGAGCAGTACTTC
V gene: TRBV29-1; D gene: -; clone size: -; J gene: TRBJ2-7; CDR3 protein: CSVESGLSLEQYF; CDR3 DNA: TGCAGCGTTGAATCGGGGCTAAGCCTTGAGCAGTACTTC
V gene: TRBV6-1; D gene: -; clone size: few; J gene: TRBJ1-5; CDR3 protein: CASTGSNQPQHF; CDR3 DNA: TGTGCCAGCACAGGGAGCAATCAGCCCCAGCATTTT